Below are 24 T cell receptor beta chains sequenced from a single sample in a study of shared clonotypes between healthy human individuals (dated by TCRdb to 2018 to 2021). Receptor libraries were prepared by the immunoSEQ multiplex PCR assay. The table comes from immuneACCESS by way of TCRdb, which keeps in-frame sequences with V and J called. Part of the clones is missing from these tables; in studies checked, under half for an unresolved V gene and the rest for unknown reasons. The sample has roughly 770,000 clones on record, roughly 96% of them singletons. The ten largest clones add up to about 0.25% of the sample. CD8 naive samples were obtained by positive selection for CCR7 among CD45RO-negative cells, yielding a CD45RA+CCR7+ population from which TemRA cells were excluded. Input material: naive CD8+ T cells sorted from blood. The sample's cell subset or site label is to be understood as: CD45RA+CCR7+. Every receptor here comes from a young man in good health.

The chain employs TRBV15 and TRBJ2-1; D gene unclear. The CDR3 extends over 11 amino acids. V was shortened by 9 bases and J by 8 bases, with 11 bases between the two germline ends. Germline-derived CDR1 and CDR2 are LNHNV and YYDKDF (reference sequence). This CDR3 reads CATGLFDEQFF. CDR3 DNA: TGTGCCACAGGTCTATTCGATGAGCAGTTCTTC.

V gene TRBV13 combines with J gene TRBJ2-7; D may match TRBD1 or TRBD2 (5 bases each). Per the germline V gene, CDR1 is PRHDT and CDR2 is FYEKMQ (reference sequence). The CDR3 runs to 16 residues. V was shortened by 4 bases and J by 2 bases, with 18 bases between the two germline ends. CDR3 sequence reads: CASSSHTGTAPYEQYF. CDR3 bases: TGTGCCAGCAGCTCGCATACGGGGACGGCTCCCTACGAGCAGTACTTC. The whole variable domain, remainder taken from reference TRBV13 and TRBJ2-7, is AAGVIQSPRHLIKEKRETATLKCYPIPRHDTVYWYQQGPGQDPQFLISFYEKMQSDKGSIPDRFSAQQFSDYHSELNMSSLELGDSALYFCASSSHTGTAPYEQYFGPGTRLTVT.

This chain joins TRBV14 and TRBJ2-4; D perhaps matches TRBD1 (5 bases). The V gene lost 4 bases and the J gene lost 2 bases, with 12 bases spanning the gap. This CDR3 contains 15 residues. Germline V gene data show CDR1 as SGHDN and CDR2 as FVKESK. CDR3 nucleotides: TGTGCCAGCAGCCCCCTCGACAGCTCCAAAAACATTCAGTACTTC. Its translation is CASSPLDSSKNIQYF.

The chain uses TRBV13 and TRBJ2-3, with TRBD2 identical over 7 bases. There are 16 residues in the CDR3. Germline-derived CDR1 and CDR2 are PRHDT and FYEKMQ (reference sequence). With 0 bases clipped from V and 0 bases from J, the junction kept 3 bases outside the gene matches. The CDR3 region is CASSLGGGSSTDTQYF. The CDR3 region has the DNA TGTGCCAGCAGCTTAGGGGGCGGGAGTAGCACAGATACGCAGTATTTT. The complete variable domain, with remaining parts taken from reference TRBV13 and TRBJ2-3, reads AAGVIQSPRHLIKEKRETATLKCYPIPRHDTVYWYQQGPGQDPQFLISFYEKMQSDKGSIPDRFSAQQFSDYHSELNMSSLELGDSALYFCASSLGGGSSTDTQYFGPGTRLTVL.

The chain employs TRBV19 and TRBJ2-3, with 10 bases that match TRBD2. CDR1 and CDR2 from the germline V gene are LNHDA and SQIVND (reference sequence). Losses at the gene ends were 4 bases for V and 2 bases for J; bases not matched to a gene: 12. The CDR3 has 18 amino acids. CDR3 nucleotide sequence: TGTGCCAGTAGTAGCACCGGGACTAGCGCCCCGAACACAGATACGCAGTATTTT. Its protein product is CASSSTGTSAPNTDTQYF.

Comments on this clone: Other DNA variants within this sample encode the same CDR3. This chain uses TRBV7-9 with TRBJ2-3, with unresolved D. Trimming shortened V by 2 bases and J by 2 bases, and 8 bases separated the two germline ends. Germline assignment: CDR1 SEHNR and CDR2 FQNEAQ (reference sequence). The CDR3 totals 14 residues. CDR3 protein: CASSLRGTTDTQYF. The CDR3 DNA follows: TGTGCCAGCAGCTTACGAGGCACCACAGATACGCAGTATTTT.

The chain joins TRBV7-9 to TRBJ2-1, with D possibly TRBD1 on 6 matching bases. Germline assignment: CDR1 SEHNR and CDR2 FQNEAQ (reference sequence). The CDR3 extends over 15 amino acids. V lost 1 base, J lost 8 bases, and 15 bases lay in between. CDR3: CASSLVGQRSHEQFF. In nucleotides, the CDR3 is TGTGCCAGCAGCTTAGTCGGACAGAGGTCCCATGAGCAGTTCTTC.

This chain joins TRBV14 and TRBJ2-1; D may be TRBD1 (5 bases). This CDR3 is 12 amino acids long. Trimming pared 4 bases from V and 10 bases from J, leaving 11 bases between. Germline-derived CDR1 and CDR2 are SGHDN and FVKESK. The CDR3 DNA is TGTGCCAGCAGCCTAGGGGCCGTCGAGCAGTTCTTC. It encodes CASSLGAVEQFF.

The gene calls are TRBV13 and TRBJ2-7; 8 bases are a match to TRBD1. With V trimmed by 5 bases and J by 5 bases, 14 bases remained unmatched. The CDR3 spans 16 residues. Looked up from germline, CDR1 is PRHDT and CDR2 is FYEKMQ (reference sequence). CDR3 in DNA: TGTGCCAGCAGCACGCAAGACAGGGGTCGTCGGGACGAGCAGTACTTC. Translating it yields CASSTQDRGRRDEQYF.

This clone was recorded only once. The J gene is TRBJ2-7, the V gene TRBV5-4; D gene ambiguous. Germline V gene data show CDR1 as SGHNT and CDR2 as YYREEE (reference sequence). Trimming cost V 4 bases and J 2 bases, with 19 bases left between them. The CDR3 has 16 amino acids. The CDR3 sequence is CASSQLQADTTYEQYF. The CDR3 DNA follows: TGTGCCAGCAGCCAACTACAAGCTGACACCACCTACGAGCAGTACTTC.

Comment on this clone: The same CDR3 also results from other DNA sequences found in this sample. The chain recombines TRBV10-3 with TRBJ2-7; D may match TRBD1 or TRBD2 (5 bases each). Trimming left V 2 bases short and J 1 base short, with 9 bases between. The CDR3 extends over 14 amino acids. Germline V CDR1 and CDR2: ENHRY, SYGVKD. CDR3 in amino acids: CAISEGTDSYEQYF. CDR3 nucleotides: TGTGCCATCAGTGAGGGGACCGATTCCTACGAGCAGTACTTC.

The chain carries TRBV7-2 and TRBJ2-1; 9 positions match TRBD2. The germline gives CDR1 SGHTA, CDR2 FQGNSA. The ends lost 3 bases at V and 4 bases at J; junction bases unmatched: 7. This CDR3 is 16 amino acids long. The CDR3 spells CASSFGAAGGYNEQFF. The DNA of the CDR3 is TGTGCCAGCAGCTTCGGGGCGGCGGGAGGGTACAATGAGCAGTTCTTC. The variable domain in full, with the rest retrieved from reference TRBV7-2 and TRBJ2-1, is GAGVSQSPSNKVTEKGKDVELRCDPISGHTALYWYRQSLGQGLEFLIYFQGNSAPDKSGLPSDRFSAERTGGSVSTLTIQRTQQEDSAVYLCASSFGAAGGYNEQFFGPGTRLTVL.

V gene TRBV25-1 combines with J gene TRBJ1-4, with D possibly being TRBD1 (5 bases). The CDR3 is 16 amino acids. V lost 4 bases, J lost 7 bases, and 19 bases lay in between. Germline V gene sequence: CDR1 MGHDK, CDR2 SYGVNS. The CDR3 DNA follows: TGTGCCAGCAGTGTGATCGTACCAGACCAGGGTGAAAAACTGTTTTTT. This gives the protein CASSVIVPDQGEKLFF.

The table lists this clone with a few counts. The chain combines TRBV5-1 with TRBJ2-1; D is perhaps TRBD1 (5 bases). Per germline, CDR1 SGHRS and CDR2 YFSETQ. The V gene lost 6 bases and the J gene lost 0 bases, with 13 bases spanning the gap. The CDR3 extends over 15 amino acids. The CDR3 sequence: CASTTRVSSYNEQFF. Here the CDR3 DNA reads TGCGCCAGCACCACCAGGGTTAGCTCCTACAATGAGCAGTTCTTC.

This rearrangement joins TRBV7-9 to TRBJ2-3; tentatively, D is TRBD1 (5 bases). Germline-derived CDR1 and CDR2 are SEHNR and FQNEAQ (reference sequence). This CDR3 spans 17 amino acids. Trimming left V 2 bases short and J 2 bases short, with 17 bases between. CDR3 region: CASSLTVLGLDTDTQYF. DNA of the CDR3: TGTGCCAGCAGCTTAACCGTTCTGGGGCTGGACACAGATACGCAGTATTTT.

This clone appeared a few times. CDR3 sequence reads: CASSEWAGYEQYF. CDR3 nucleotide sequence: TGCGCCAGCAGTGAGTGGGCCGGCTACGAGCAGTACTTC. The chain uses TRBV10-1 and TRBJ2-7; D gene uncertain. Germline V gene sequence: CDR1 WNHNN, CDR2 SYGVQD (reference sequence). This CDR3 contains 13 residues. V shed 1 base and J shed 3 bases, with 7 bases lying between them.

The rearrangement links TRBV4-1 to TRBJ2-3, with 7 bases fitting TRBD2. The germline V gene encodes CDR1 MGHRA and CDR2 YSYEKL. V gave up 5 bases and J gave up 0 bases; unmatched junction bases: 8. CDR3 length: 16 residues. The CDR3 sequence: CASSLRPAGSTDTQYF. For the CDR3, the DNA is TGCGCCAGCAGCTTAAGGCCAGCGGGAAGCACAGATACGCAGTATTTT.

Of note for this clone: The same CDR3 arises from other DNA sequences in this sample as well. The V gene is TRBV2, the J gene TRBJ2-7; 12 nucleotides agree with TRBD1. Germline CDR1 and CDR2: SNHLY and FYNNEI. This CDR3 is 15 amino acids long. Trimming removed 2 bases from V and 7 bases from J; junction bases left unmatched: 6. CDR3 region: CASSELGQGAGEQYF. The DNA for the CDR3 is TGTGCCAGCAGTGAATTGGGACAGGGGGCGGGAGAGCAGTACTTC.

In nucleotides, the CDR3 is TGTGCCATCAGTGAGGTTAAAGGTCTTTCGTGGACAGGGGGATCAGATACGCAGTATTTT. Its protein product is CAISEVKGLSWTGGSDTQYF. The gene calls are TRBV10-3 and TRBJ2-3; TRBD1 aligns across 10 bases. The J segment lost 4 bases and the V segment lost 2 bases, leaving 18 bases of the junction unmatched. There are 20 residues in the CDR3. In germline, CDR1 is ENHRY, CDR2 SYGVKD.

This chain joins TRBV7-6 and TRBJ2-3, with 7 bases aligning to TRBD2. The CDR3 covers 16 residues. After removal of 1 base from V and 2 bases from J, the junction contained 6 bases not matched to a gene. The germline V gene has CDR1 SGHVS and CDR2 FNYEAQ. This CDR3 reads CASSLVAGRSTDTQYF. The CDR3, as DNA: TGTGCCAGCAGCTTAGTCGCCGGGAGGTCCACAGATACGCAGTATTTT.

The V and J genes are TRBV7-9 and TRBJ2-5; the D is unclear. The V end lost 6 bases, the J end lost 5 bases, and 13 bases lay between the germline ends. CDR3 length equals 13 residues. Germline loops: CDR1 SEHNR, CDR2 FQNEAQ (reference sequence). CDR3 region: CASRNRVGETQYF. CDR3 sequence (DNA): TGTGCCAGCAGAAACCGCGTGGGGGAGACCCAGTACTTC.

V gene TRBV2 combines with J gene TRBJ2-2; TRBD2 aligns across 14 bases. CDR3 length: 18 amino acids. Germline CDR1 is SNHLY and CDR2 is FYNNEI. V was clipped by 6 bases and J by 1 base; unmatched bases: 7. The CDR3 DNA sequence: TGTGCCAGCAGGGGGACTAGCGGGAGTTCCCGGAACACCGGGGAGCTGTTTTTT. Protein product: CASRGTSGSSRNTGELFF.

The rearrangement joins TRBV6-6 to TRBJ2-7; the D gene is possibly TRBD1 (6 bases). The germline V gene encodes CDR1 MNHNY and CDR2 SVGAGI (reference sequence). The CDR3 extends over 15 amino acids. Trimming shortened V by 1 base and J by 5 bases, and 15 bases separated the two germline ends. The CDR3 DNA reads TGTGCCAGCAGTTACTTACACAGGGCTGGTGACGAGCAGTACTTC. Translated, it gives CASSYLHRAGDEQYF.

This clone was recorded once. One end of the junction fails to match germline, which may point to a read error. The genes are TRBV27 and TRBJ2-5; tentatively, D is TRBD1 (5 bases). The CDR3 is made up of 15 amino acids. Germline V gives CDR1 MNHEY, CDR2 SMNVEV (reference sequence). CDR3 bases: TGTGCCAACAGTTTACTTGGGGCACATACAGAGACCCAGTACTTC. It codes for CANSLLGAHTETQYF.